Presented here are 10 T cell receptor beta chains from one specimen sequenced in a study of CD8 T cells in ankylosing spondylitis. Regarding the study as a whole: In ankylosing spondylitis blood, a motif of roughly eight highly homologous TCR beta variants appeared characteristic.

For these receptors, no antigen is known. TCRdb re-called the 5' RACE reads with MiXCR, one entry per CDR3 protein. Among around 220,000 distinct CDR3 sequences listed, roughly 18% were seen once. Specimen: blood, either unsorted or a sorted T cell fraction (not recorded which). Receptor source: a male donor with ankylosing spondylitis.

This clonotype has at least ten counts. This chain connects TRBV20-1 to TRBJ2-3; TRBD1 is a possible D gene (5 bases). Looked up from germline, CDR1 is DFQATT and CDR2 is SNEGSKA (reference sequence). Trimming took 0 bases from V and 4 from J, leaving 14 bases between them. The CDR3 extends over 15 amino acids. CDR3 region: CSARDPQGEADTQYF. The CDR3 region has the DNA TGCAGTGCTAGAGATCCTCAGGGCGAAGCAGATACGCAGTATTTT.

This chain uses TRBV6-5 with TRBJ2-3; 7 nucleotides agree with TRBD1. The CDR3 extends over 15 amino acids. CDR1 and CDR2 (germline): MNHEY, SVGAGI. With V trimmed by 7 bases and J by 7 bases, 14 bases remained unmatched. The CDR3 sequence: CASNLLPGGLNTQYF. Here the CDR3 DNA reads TGTGCCAGCAATCTACTCCCAGGGGGTTTGAATACGCAGTATTTT.

This rearrangement joins TRBV9 to TRBJ2-1; 8 nucleotides align to TRBD2. CDR1 and CDR2 from the germline V gene are SGDLS and YYNGEE. Trimming at V came to 4 bases and at J to 8 bases, leaving 11 bases not matched to a gene. The CDR3 length is 15 residues. CDR3 bases: TGTGCCAGCAGCCCCTCCGCCAGCGGGAGCGATGAGCAGTTCTTC. Amino acids: CASSPSASGSDEQFF. Supplemented by reference TRBV9 and TRBJ2-1, the full variable domain reads DSGVTQTPKHLITATGQRVTLRCSPRSGDLSVYWYQQSLDQGLQFLIQYYNGEERAKGNILERFSAQQFPDLHSELNLSSLELGDSALYFCASSPSASGSDEQFFGPGTRLTVL.

The chain links TRBV4-1 to TRBJ2-1, with 8 bases matching TRBD2. V lost 4 bases, J lost 7 bases, and 12 bases stayed unmatched. Germline CDR1 reads MGHRA; CDR2 reads YSYEKL. The CDR3 has 16 residues. CDR3 region: CASSLSYPSGYNEQFF. As DNA, the CDR3 is TGCGCCAGCAGCCTCTCTTACCCTAGCGGGTATAATGAGCAGTTCTTC.

The sample holds a few counts of this clonotype. The V call is TRBV14, the J call TRBJ1-2; D gene uncertain. This CDR3 has 12 amino acids. V was cut by 0 bases and J by 6 bases, with 5 bases left in between. Germline lookup yields CDR1 SGHDN and CDR2 FVKESK. CDR3 in amino acids: CASSQDPHGYTF. The CDR3, as DNA: TGTGCCAGCAGCCAAGATCCTCATGGCTACACCTTC. Drawing the rest from reference TRBV14 and TRBJ1-2, the complete variable domain is EAGVTQFPSHSVIEKGQTVTLRCDPISGHDNLYWYRRVMGKEIKFLLHFVKESKQDESGMPNNRFLAERTGGTYSTLKVQPAELEDSGVYFCASSQDPHGYTFGSGTRLTVV.

This chain connects TRBV5-1 to TRBJ1-3; no clear D gene. V was clipped by 4 bases and J by 4 bases, with 9 bases between them. CDR3 length: 13 amino acids. Germline CDR1 SGHRS, CDR2 YFSETQ. In DNA, the CDR3 is TGCGCCAGCAGCGTCCCAGGAGGAAACACCATATATTTT. Protein product: CASSVPGGNTIYF. Full variable domain (remainder filled in from reference TRBV5-1 and TRBJ1-3): KAGVTQTPRYLIKTRGQQVTLSCSPISGHRSVSWYQQTPGQGLQFLFEYFSETQRNKGNFPGRFSGRQFSNSRSEMNVSTLELGDSALYLCASSVPGGNTIYFGEGSWLTVV.

This rearrangement joins TRBV6-5 to TRBJ2-1; 11 nucleotides line up with TRBD2. CDR1 is MNHEY, CDR2 SVGAGI, per germline. This CDR3 contains 14 residues. After removal of 4 bases from V and 8 bases from J, the junction contained 4 bases not matched to a gene. The CDR3 protein is CASSLSSGGDEQFF. The CDR3 DNA reads TGTGCCAGCAGTTTGAGTAGCGGGGGGGATGAGCAGTTCTTC.

The table lists this clonotype with a few counts. The chain uses TRBV7-9 and TRBJ2-2; D call uncertain. This CDR3 comprises 11 residues. Between the trimmed V and J ends, which lost 8 bases and 10 bases, there was a span of 11 bases. The germline CDR1 and CDR2 sequences are SEHNR and FQNEAQ (reference sequence). This chain's CDR3 is CASGMMEELFF. The CDR3 nucleotides are TGTGCCAGCGGGATGATGGAGGAGCTGTTTTTT.

A few counts support this clonotype. The chain recombines TRBV4-1 with TRBJ1-3, with 7 bases identical to TRBD1. The CDR3 has 18 amino acids. V lost 5 bases to trimming and J lost 3 bases; unmatched junction nucleotides: 16. The V gene's germline CDR1 is MGHRA and CDR2 YSYEKL. The CDR3 protein is CASSYEGGKFISGNTIYF. The CDR3 DNA reads as TGCGCCAGCAGCTACGAAGGGGGCAAATTTATAAGTGGAAACACCATATATTTT.

The rearrangement links TRBV4-2 to TRBJ2-3; D is ambiguous. The CDR3 has 15 amino acids. CDR1 and CDR2 from the germline V gene are LGHNA and YNFKEQ. Deletions cut 0 bases from V and 0 bases from J, with 7 bases between. CDR3 nucleotides: TGTGCCAGCAGCCAAGATTTAACTAGCACAGATACGCAGTATTTT. Protein sequence: CASSQDLTSTDTQYF.